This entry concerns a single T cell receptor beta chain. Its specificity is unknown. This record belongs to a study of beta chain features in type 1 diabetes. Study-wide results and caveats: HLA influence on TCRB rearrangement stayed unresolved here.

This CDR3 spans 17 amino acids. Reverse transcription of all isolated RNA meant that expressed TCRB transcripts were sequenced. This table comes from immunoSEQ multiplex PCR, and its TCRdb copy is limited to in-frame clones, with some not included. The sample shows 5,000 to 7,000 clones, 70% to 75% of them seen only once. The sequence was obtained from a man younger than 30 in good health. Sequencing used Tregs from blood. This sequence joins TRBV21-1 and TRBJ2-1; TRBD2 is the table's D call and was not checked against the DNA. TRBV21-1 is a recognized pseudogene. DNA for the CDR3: TGTGCCAGCAGAATGGGAGCCGAGAGGGAGGCCAACAATGAGCAGTTCTTC. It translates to CASRMGAEREANNEQFF.